The rows below give T cell receptor beta chains drawn from one sample of a study of blood T cell repertoires in COVID-19. Clones were sequenced by immunoSEQ multiplex PCR, and TCRdb holds only the in-frame ones, with some missing. The sample has 400,000 or so clones, roughly 91% seen once. Sequencing was carried out using PBMCs or T cells enriched from blood (not recorded which). Source of these receptors: a man aged 18-30 years who had recovered from COVID-19. CDR3s include the opening cysteine and the closing phenylalanine or tryptophan. The D gene is left open where the match is weak.

DNA: TGTGCCAGCAGTTTTTCAGGGGCGGACCAGCCCCAGCATTTT; CDR3: CASSFSGADQPQHF; J: TRBJ1-5; V: TRBV28; D: .
DNA: TGTGCCAGCAGCCCCCAGATAGGACAGACCAATGAGCAGTTCTTC; CDR3: CASSPQIGQTNEQFF; J: TRBJ2-1; V: TRBV7-2; D: .
DNA: TGTGCCAGCAGTGCGGGGGTCAACACTGAAGCTTTCTTT; CDR3: CASSAGVNTEAFF; J: TRBJ1-1; V: TRBV25-1; D: .
DNA: TGTGCCTGGAGGGGACCAGGGGGATGGCAGCCCCAGCATTTT; CDR3: CAWRGPGGWQPQHF; J: TRBJ1-5; V: TRBV30; D: TRBD1
DNA: TGTGCCAGCAGCTCGGGACAAAATTCACCCCTCCACTTT; CDR3: CASSSGQNSPLHF; J: TRBJ1-6; V: TRBV11-3; D: .
DNA: TGTGCCAGCAGTTACGTTTCAGGGAACACTGAAGCTTTCTTT; CDR3: CASSYVSGNTEAFF; J: TRBJ1-1; V: TRBV6-5; D: .
DNA: TGTGCCAGCGGACAGGACTATAATTCACCCCTCCACTTT; CDR3: CASGQDYNSPLHF; J: TRBJ1-6; V: TRBV2; D: TRBD1
DNA: TGTGCCAGCAGCCTCCGTGCCTACGAGCAGTACTTC; CDR3: CASSLRAYEQYF; J: TRBJ2-7; V: TRBV7-9; D: .
DNA: TGCGCCAGCAGCGATGTACTCACCAAAAACATTCAGTACTTC; CDR3: CASSDVLTKNIQYF; J: TRBJ2-4; V: TRBV4-1; D: .
DNA: TGTGCCAGCAGCTTATACGCGGGAGCGAACACCGGGGAGCTGTTTTTT; CDR3: CASSLYAGANTGELFF; J: TRBJ2-2; V: TRBV13; D: TRBD2
DNA: TGTGCCAGCTCACCGAGCTCAGGGGATCAGCCCCAGCATTTT; CDR3: CASSPSSGDQPQHF; J: TRBJ1-5; V: TRBV18; D: .
DNA: TGTGCCAGTAAGGGACAGGGGGCCACTGAAGCTTTCTTT; CDR3: CASKGQGATEAFF; J: TRBJ1-1; V: TRBV2; D: TRBD1
DNA: TGTGCCAGCAGCAAAAGGGGCCCTTGGGGGACAGGAAGACCCCTCCACTTT; CDR3: CASSKRGPWGTGRPLHF; J: TRBJ1-6; V: TRBV21-1; D: .
DNA: TGTGCCAGCAGTTTATTGCGCGGGGAGCAGTTCTTC; CDR3: CASSLLRGEQFF; J: TRBJ2-1; V: TRBV27; D: .